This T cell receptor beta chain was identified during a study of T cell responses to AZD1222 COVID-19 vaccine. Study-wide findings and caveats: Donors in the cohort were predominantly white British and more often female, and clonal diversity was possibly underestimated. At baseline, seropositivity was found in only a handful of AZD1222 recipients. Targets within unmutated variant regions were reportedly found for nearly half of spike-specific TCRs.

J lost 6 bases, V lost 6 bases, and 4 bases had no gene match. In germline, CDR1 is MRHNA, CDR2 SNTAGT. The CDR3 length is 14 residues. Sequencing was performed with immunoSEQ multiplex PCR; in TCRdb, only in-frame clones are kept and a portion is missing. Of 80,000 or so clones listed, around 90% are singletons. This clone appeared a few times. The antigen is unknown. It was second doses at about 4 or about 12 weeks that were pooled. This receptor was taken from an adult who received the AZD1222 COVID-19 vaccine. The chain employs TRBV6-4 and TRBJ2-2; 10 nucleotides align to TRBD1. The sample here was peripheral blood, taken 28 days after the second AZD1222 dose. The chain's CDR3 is CASSPDRGAGELFF. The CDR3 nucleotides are TGTGCCAGCAGCCCGGACAGGGGGGCCGGGGAGCTGTTTTTT.